This T cell receptor beta chain was observed in a study of cytomegalovirus exposure and HLA in healthy donors (dated by TCRdb to about 2017). For the study in its entirety: An earlier analysis of fewer than 750 of the donors reported about 280 Gb of sequence data and 95 million to 120 million unique TCR beta sequences obtained from about 180 million T cells. On average, around 200,000 unique TCR beta nucleotide sequences were sequenced per donor among about 400 genotyped donors of the cohort, with roughly 18% of those sequences being non-productive. In an earlier analysis of 500 to 650 of the donors, high-throughput TCR beta sequencing was used to judge whether each TCR beta V gene segment behaved as functional or pseudogenic. In a later analysis, previously published TCR beta repertoires from 550 to 750 donors were re-analyzed and high-resolution HLA genotyping was added so that TCR occurrence patterns could be studied. A handful of DR-DQ haplotypes were handled as single units for association and clustering because linkage in the cohort was strong. An early release covering roughly 640 HLA-typed donors comprised around 300 gigabases of sequencing data and approximately 80 million unique TCR sequences. Typing coverage varied by locus: roughly 620-630 donors for A, B, C, DRB1 and DQB1; roughly 520 for DQA1; nearly 610 for DPA1; roughly 450 for DPB1. The aim of the study was to test whether cataloging public T cell receptors could identify signatures of past pathogen exposure. High-throughput TCR immunosequencing, statistical association of individual TCRs with disease status, and machine learning were combined to predict cytomegalovirus infection status. Rather than drawing on any new phenotypic data, the later analysis identified candidate immune exposures from TCR beta sequences and the way those sequences occurred across donors. The genetic ancestry cluster associated with self-reported Caucasian donors included 80% to 90% of the approximately 400 genotyped donors. Class I and class II HLA loci were covered by the typing at four-digit resolution. Donor age, sex, ethnicity and CMV serostatus were compiled alongside the repertoire data. Genome-wide SNP genotypes for about 60% of the 666 donors were used in a later genetic analysis, which treated that subset as a discovery cohort. Besides the first cohort of around 700 subjects, a separate validation cohort made up of 120 different subjects was used. The T cell repertoires of under 750 subjects were profiled by immunosequencing and related to cytomegalovirus serostatus. All discovery cohort repertoires had been generated using a single sequencing platform.

Its CDR3 holds 14 amino acids, cysteine through phenylalanine. Here the CDR3 DNA is all that survives: 42 bases in frame from base 1. Based on the germline V gene, the CDR1 and CDR2 sequences are MDHEN and SYDVKM. At the junction V is shortened by 6 bases and J by 1 base; bases outside the gene matches: 4. The cohort comprised some 700 healthy bone marrow donors. At the time of sampling, all cohort members were nominally healthy, though unrecorded immune exposures were likely present. The donor was CMV seronegative and was included in the group of around 320 seronegative cohort members. A peripheral blood sample was provided by each donor, and peripheral blood mononuclear cells were used for TCR beta sequencing. The Qiagen DNeasy Blood Extraction Kit was used to extract genomic DNA from the blood cell samples. Results the study describes overall, beyond this receptor: Broadly in line with IMGT annotations, most TCR beta V segments showed up in productive rearrangements about 87% or about 30% of the time in an earlier analysis of around 600 of the donors. According to the authors, the approach could potentially be generalized to other disease states and immunological phenotypes. Three of the identified cytomegalovirus-associated TCR beta chains were confirmed in vitro to be specific for cytomegalovirus antigens. The study gave a list of more than 150 TCR beta chains associated with cytomegalovirus. According to a later analysis, parvovirus B19, influenza, CMV and Epstein-Barr virus appeared linked to several top co-occurrence clusters. Because counts were too low, seventeen rarely observed V segments, including chromosome 9 orphons, were excluded from the earlier analysis of 587 of the donors. Linkage disequilibrium might explain the correlated functional status among segregating V segments, but an unknown experimental factor could not be ruled out. A later analysis associated about 17,000 TCR beta sequences with specific HLA alleles at a false discovery rate of 0.05. The classifier was reported to diagnose cytomegalovirus status with high specificity and sensitivity in both the original cohort and the validation cohort. Only TCR beta chains were sequenced in this cohort, and the absence of alpha or paired-chain data limited detectable features. Immune exposure information for the cohort was limited to CMV serostatus. Sequencing depth was assumed to be roughly uniform across donors in the presence/absence analyses, though that assumption may not hold. A cluster of highly shared sequence variants was judged likely to represent a technical artifact of the sequencing pipeline. Most CMV-associated TCR beta chains appeared to be HLA-restricted in a later analysis, and the HLA associations seemed to be driven largely by CMV exposure. Because the 87-base-pair reads could not distinguish some IMGT-functional V segments, including TRBV6-2 and TRBV6-3, those segments were excluded. While some public TCRs were present in many individuals, most TCR sequences turned up only very rarely across donors. Because HLA typing was unavailable for some donors at each locus, only the typed subset was used in association tests. A further reported finding was that TCR beta sequences accurately predicted the HLA-A and HLA-B alleles for most subjects in the first cohort. A later analysis found that HLA-associated TCR beta chains were more clonally expanded and had lower generation probabilities than equally common non-associated chains. V-gene and J-gene trimming of TCR beta chains was associated with a missense DCLRE1C variant in a later genetic analysis, and the association was replicated in an independent cohort. In a later analysis, the rate of TCR association differed among HLA loci, with DRB1 alleles having the most associated TCRs and HLA-C alleles having the fewest. Assigning TCR associations to individual alleles was difficult when HLA alleles, especially DR and DQ, strongly co-occurred. In a later genetic analysis, fewer N-insertions in productive TCRs were reported among donors in an Asian-associated ancestry cluster than the approximately 670-donor mean.

The library was made by the immunoSEQ multiplex PCR assay. For the multiplex PCR, a mixture combining 60 forward primers for TCR Vbeta segments and 13 reverse primers for TCR Jbeta segments was used. Amplification of the CDR3 region of rearranged TCR beta genes was performed with a multiplex PCR assay on genomic DNA. The amplified TCR beta libraries were sequenced on the Illumina HiSeq System as 87-base-pair reads. In the original analysis: Across the 670 or so repertoires, a later analysis counted tens of millions of unique TCR beta chains, around 11 million of which were shared by at least two donors. A nearest-neighbor algorithm error-corrected the raw reads and collapsed the reads into unique sequences, merging closely related sequences to remove PCR and sequencing errors. CDR3 sequences were aligned to IMGT reference sequences to assign V, D and J gene segments. Each retained sequence needed at least a six-nucleotide match to both a V gene segment and a J gene segment. Rearrangements were called productive when the CDR3 lacked stop codons and stayed in frame with V and J; all others were non-productive. Following IMGT convention, CDR3 was defined as the stretch from the second conserved V-encoded cysteine up to the conserved J-encoded phenylalanine. The earlier analysis of more than 450 of the donors excluded sequences that lacked an unambiguous match to a single V gene segment. In an earlier analysis of around 600 of the donors, V segments were called functional above 56.7% productive rearrangements and were called segregating when the between-donor standard deviation exceeded 5%. A statistical classification framework was built to diagnose cytomegalovirus status from the catalog of TCR beta chain sequences. A later analysis assigned V and J genes by comparing TCR nucleotide sequences with IMGT/GENE-DB human TR gene sequences. In a later analysis, CDR3 sequences and most-parsimonious VDJ recombination scenarios were assigned using the TCRdist pipeline. In a later analysis, every TCR beta chain was defined by the combination of its CDR3 amino acid sequence and its V-gene family, and reads without a unique V-gene family were dropped. In a later analysis, fewer than 650 highly shared, low-generation-probability nucleotide sequences were removed to address suspected cross-contamination and a sequencing artifact. For each public chain, a later analysis derived a clonal expansion index from normalized ranks of inferred template counts within each repertoire. In a later analysis, generation probabilities were computed using a VDJ recombination model fitted to out-of-frame rearrangements, and the results were checked against IGoR. Hypergeometric tests were used in a later analysis to score TCR-TCR, TCR-HLA and TCR-CMV co-occurrence, with a repertoire-size bias correction applied to the TCR pairs. A later analysis estimated false discovery rates by permuting HLA or CMV assignments 20 times. In a later analysis, co-occurring TCRs were grouped using DBSCAN, with TCRdist sequence similarity added in when clustering inside HLA-allele-positive subsets. For co-occurrence clustering, repertoires with fewer than 30,000 or more than 120,000 public chains were excluded, along with five repertoires with anomalous nucleotide sharing. TCRdb retrieved this table from immuneACCESS and kept in-frame rearrangements only. Not all clones are present; in checked studies, unresolved V genes account for under half, and no reason is known for the remainder. V, J and clone size were drawn from that table, and D and trimming were deduced from the DNA. The sample yields about 180,000 clones; roughly 82% were counted once. The top ten hold approximately 1.5% of the sample.

Notes on this clone: The target of this receptor is not known. No quality values exist for individual bases; no much larger clone is one base distant.

The clonotype comes from a man aged 35 to 55 in good health and CMV-seronegative. Sequencing input: PBMCs. The chain is assembled from TRBV28 and TRBJ1-1; 8 central nucleotides agree with TRBD1. Here is the DNA: TGTGCCAGCAGCTCAGGGGGCAGGAACACTGAAGCTTTCTTT. Its product reads: CASSSGGRNTEAFF.